This T cell receptor (beta chain) was identified during a study of blood T cell repertoires in COVID-19. Study-level background: The United States, Italy and Spain supplied acute and convalescent COVID-19 samples. Sources were T cells, B-cell-depleted T cells, or PBMCs; the material itself was cDNA or gDNA.

Original processing methods: Researchers report that nucleated cell counts were estimated from reference gene primer amplification. The table came from immunoSEQ multiplex PCR; TCRdb's copy has only in-frame clones and leaves some out. The DNA gave D and trimming, while V, J and clone size come from that table. This sample has over 12,000 clones, with roughly 92% found just once. J was trimmed by 5 bases and V by 3 bases; bases with no gene match: 6. The CDR3 has 15 amino acids. From germline, CDR1 is KGHDR and CDR2 SFDVKD. V and J are TRBV24-1 and TRBJ2-5; 9 bases align to TRBD1. Sequenced input: peripheral blood. The receptor was derived from a human donor with active COVID-19. The donor label of this sample is uncertain. CDR3 sequence: CATSDPDRGGETQYF. Written as DNA, the CDR3 is TGTGCCACCAGTGATCCTGACAGGGGGGGGGAGACCCAGTACTTC.